The entry that follows covers one T cell receptor beta chain sequence. What it binds is not known. The germline V gene has CDR1 SGHRS and CDR2 YFSETQ. Trimming left V 1 base short and J 4 bases short, with 6 bases between. The CDR3 contains 12 residues. The data were taken from a study of neoadjuvant nivolumab and ipilimumab in lung cancer. Study in general: The combination arm added day-1 ipilimumab 1 mg/kg to nivolumab 3 mg/kg on days 1, 15, 29. Notes on the study in general: From pretherapy to surgery, tumor richness and clonality rose with dual therapy. TCR richness and clonality were higher in tumors than adjacent uninvolved lung. Only a single major-pathologic-response sample was available for clonality analysis.

TCRdb's table, derived via immunoSEQ multiplex PCR, lists solely in-frame clones and lacks some. The sample holds 4,000 to 5,500 clones, roughly 81% seen once. The sequences come from adjacent normal lung tissue, collected after neoadjuvant nivolumab, alone or with ipilimumab, at or shortly before surgery. The sequence was collected from an adult with non-small cell lung cancer. V usage is TRBV5-1 and J usage is TRBJ2-7; D may be TRBD1 (5 bases). Written as DNA, the CDR3 is TGCGCCAGCAGCTTGCAGGGTTACGAGCAGTACTTC. Translated, it gives CASSLQGYEQYF.